Listed below are T cell receptor beta chains from one sample, sequenced in a study of cytomegalovirus exposure and HLA in healthy donors. Clones were sequenced by immunoSEQ multiplex PCR, and TCRdb holds only the in-frame ones, with some missing. This repertoire shows roughly 70,000 clones, around 74% found once; its top ten account for approximately 10%. Sequenced material: PBMCs. The origin of the receptors is a human donor in good health. Both conserved end residues are part of each CDR3. Each record gives: CDR3 length, J gene, clone size, V gene, D gene, CDR3 protein, CDR3 DNA. A D gene is named only where the DNA matches it firmly. Size tells how often a clone was seen (once, few, many) or the class of an expanded clone, and some rows leave it out.

cdr3_length: 19
j_call: TRBJ2-3
clone_size: .
v_call: TRBV15
d_call: .
cdr3_aa: CATSRVGQGASGTTDTQYF
cdr3_nt: TGTGCCACCAGCAGAGTAGGGCAGGGGGCTAGCGGTACCACAGATACGCAGTATTTT

cdr3_length: 16
j_call: TRBJ2-1
clone_size: .
v_call: TRBV28
d_call: TRBD1
cdr3_aa: CASSSSGTGSNNEQFF
cdr3_nt: TGTGCCAGCTCCTCTTCCGGGACAGGGTCTAACAATGAGCAGTTCTTC

cdr3_length: 15
j_call: TRBJ1-2
clone_size: .
v_call: TRBV4-1
d_call: .
cdr3_aa: CASSQDLGGLRGYTF
cdr3_nt: TGCGCCAGCAGCCAAGATTTGGGGGGGCTAAGAGGCTACACCTTC

cdr3_length: 16
j_call: TRBJ2-2
clone_size: once
v_call: TRBV5-1
d_call: TRBD2
cdr3_aa: CASSWGLAGNTGELFF
cdr3_nt: TGCGCCAGCAGCTGGGGACTAGCGGGGAACACCGGGGAGCTGTTTTTT

cdr3_length: 14
j_call: TRBJ2-3
clone_size: .
v_call: TRBV5-1
d_call: .
cdr3_aa: CASSLQQGPDTQYF
cdr3_nt: TGCGCCAGCAGCTTGCAACAGGGCCCAGATACGCAGTATTTT

cdr3_length: 15
j_call: TRBJ2-2
clone_size: few
v_call: TRBV4-1
d_call: .
cdr3_aa: CASSQAVTNTGELFF
cdr3_nt: TGCGCCAGCAGCCAAGCAGTGACGAACACCGGGGAGCTGTTTTTT

cdr3_length: 14
j_call: TRBJ2-4
clone_size: .
v_call: TRBV9
d_call: TRBD1
cdr3_aa: CASSPRTGERIQYF
cdr3_nt: TGTGCCAGCAGCCCCCGGACAGGGGAACGCATTCAGTACTTC

cdr3_length: 15
j_call: TRBJ2-4
clone_size: .
v_call: TRBV9
d_call: .
cdr3_aa: CASSVDGGAKNIQYF
cdr3_nt: TGTGCCAGCAGCGTAGACGGGGGAGCCAAAAACATTCAGTACTTC

cdr3_length: 15
j_call: TRBJ2-1
clone_size: once
v_call: TRBV7-3
d_call: TRBD2
cdr3_aa: CASSRGTSGSNEQFF
cdr3_nt: TGTGCCAGCAGCCGCGGGACTAGCGGGAGTAATGAGCAGTTCTTC

cdr3_length: 15
j_call: TRBJ1-1
clone_size: .
v_call: TRBV25-1
d_call: .
cdr3_aa: CASSTPGTGNTEAFF
cdr3_nt: TGTGCCAGCTCTACTCCCGGGACTGGGAACACTGAAGCTTTCTTT

cdr3_length: 15
j_call: TRBJ2-5
clone_size: .
v_call: TRBV5-1
d_call: TRBD2
cdr3_aa: CASSLGASGRETQYF
cdr3_nt: TGCGCCAGCAGCTTGGGGGCTAGCGGGCGAGAGACCCAGTACTTC

cdr3_length: 10
j_call: TRBJ2-5
clone_size: few
v_call: TRBV21-1
d_call: .
cdr3_aa: CAAVQETQYF
cdr3_nt: TGTGCAGCGGTTCAAGAGACCCAGTACTTC

cdr3_length: 15
j_call: TRBJ2-1
clone_size: .
v_call: TRBV27
d_call: TRBD2
cdr3_aa: CASNLRLAGGGAQFF
cdr3_nt: TGTGCCAGCAACCTAAGGCTAGCGGGAGGAGGAGCACAGTTCTTC

cdr3_length: 14
j_call: TRBJ2-7
clone_size: .
v_call: TRBV5-1
d_call: .
cdr3_aa: CASSSPGGHHEQYF
cdr3_nt: TGCGCCAGCAGCTCACCCGGAGGGCACCACGAGCAGTACTTC

cdr3_length: 14
j_call: TRBJ2-3
clone_size: .
v_call: TRBV5-1
d_call: TRBD2
cdr3_aa: CASSLAGGPDTQYF
cdr3_nt: TGCGCCAGCAGCTTAGCGGGAGGGCCAGATACGCAGTATTTT

cdr3_length: 17
j_call: TRBJ2-7
clone_size: .
v_call: TRBV4-2
d_call: .
cdr3_aa: CASSQGFSRDANYEQYF
cdr3_nt: TGTGCCAGCAGCCAAGGCTTTTCACGGGATGCAAACTACGAGCAGTACTTC

cdr3_length: 12
j_call: TRBJ2-7
clone_size: .
v_call: TRBV6-6
d_call: TRBD1
cdr3_aa: CASRDREDEQYF
cdr3_nt: TGTGCCAGCAGGGACAGGGAGGACGAGCAGTACTTC

cdr3_length: 15
j_call: TRBJ2-1
clone_size: .
v_call: TRBV6-5
d_call: TRBD2
cdr3_aa: CASSRSGGTYNEQFF
cdr3_nt: TGTGCCAGCAGTAGATCGGGGGGGACCTACAATGAGCAGTTCTTC

cdr3_length: 14
j_call: TRBJ2-2
clone_size: few
v_call: TRBV18
d_call: .
cdr3_aa: CASSQQQNTGELFF
cdr3_nt: TGTGCCAGCTCACAACAGCAGAACACCGGGGAGCTGTTTTTT

cdr3_length: 13
j_call: TRBJ1-1
clone_size: few
v_call: TRBV19
d_call: TRBD1
cdr3_aa: CASSTGGNTEAFF
cdr3_nt: TGTGCCAGTAGTACAGGGGGGAACACTGAAGCTTTCTTT

cdr3_length: 17
j_call: TRBJ2-1
clone_size: .
v_call: TRBV28
d_call: .
cdr3_aa: CASSLLRGSSSGNEQFF
cdr3_nt: TGTGCCAGCAGTTTACTTAGGGGGTCATCTTCGGGCAATGAGCAGTTCTTC

cdr3_length: 14
j_call: TRBJ2-7
clone_size: .
v_call: TRBV5-1
d_call: .
cdr3_aa: CASSLWPVSYEQYF
cdr3_nt: TGCGCCAGCAGCTTGTGGCCAGTCTCCTACGAGCAGTACTTC

cdr3_length: 15
j_call: TRBJ1-4
clone_size: once
v_call: TRBV2
d_call: TRBD1
cdr3_aa: CASSGQGAVNEKLFF
cdr3_nt: TGTGCCAGCAGTGGACAGGGGGCTGTTAATGAAAAACTGTTTTTT

cdr3_length: 14
j_call: TRBJ2-5
clone_size: .
v_call: TRBV29-1
d_call: .
cdr3_aa: CSALRTGGLETQYF
cdr3_nt: TGCAGCGCTTTACGGACTGGGGGGTTGGAGACCCAGTACTTC

cdr3_length: 16
j_call: TRBJ1-5
clone_size: once
v_call: TRBV5-6
d_call: TRBD1
cdr3_aa: CASSVTGAFGNQPQHF
cdr3_nt: TGTGCCAGCAGCGTTACAGGGGCTTTCGGCAATCAGCCCCAGCATTTT

cdr3_length: 13
j_call: TRBJ2-3
clone_size: .
v_call: TRBV2
d_call: .
cdr3_aa: CASSDEGTDTQYF
cdr3_nt: TGTGCCAGCAGCGACGAGGGAACAGATACGCAGTATTTT

cdr3_length: 15
j_call: TRBJ2-2
clone_size: few
v_call: TRBV6-4
d_call: TRBD1
cdr3_aa: CASSAGTGGAGELFF
cdr3_nt: TGTGCCAGCAGTGCCGGGACAGGGGGCGCCGGGGAGCTGTTTTTT

cdr3_length: 17
j_call: TRBJ2-3
clone_size: .
v_call: TRBV11-1
d_call: TRBD2
cdr3_aa: CASSGAGTSGGTDTQYF
cdr3_nt: TGTGCCAGCAGCGGAGCCGGGACTAGCGGAGGCACAGATACGCAGTATTTT

cdr3_length: 13
j_call: TRBJ1-1
clone_size: .
v_call: TRBV2
d_call: .
cdr3_aa: CAWTGGWNTEAFF
cdr3_nt: TGTGCCTGGACGGGGGGATGGAACACTGAAGCTTTCTTT

cdr3_length: 17
j_call: TRBJ1-1
clone_size: .
v_call: TRBV27
d_call: TRBD1
cdr3_aa: CASSSGQFSTLNTEAFF
cdr3_nt: TGTGCCAGCAGTTCGGGACAGTTCTCCACACTGAACACTGAAGCTTTCTTT

cdr3_length: 13
j_call: TRBJ1-1
clone_size: .
v_call: TRBV6-5
d_call: .
cdr3_aa: CATRDIMNTEAFF
cdr3_nt: TGTGCCACCCGTGACATAATGAACACTGAAGCTTTCTTT

cdr3_length: 15
j_call: TRBJ2-5
clone_size: .
v_call: TRBV4-1
d_call: .
cdr3_aa: CASSQAGVQGETQYF
cdr3_nt: TGCGCCAGCAGCCAAGCTGGAGTCCAGGGTGAGACCCAGTACTTC

cdr3_length: 12
j_call: TRBJ1-2
clone_size: once
v_call: TRBV29-1
d_call: TRBD1
cdr3_aa: CSVVTGVHGYTF
cdr3_nt: TGCAGCGTTGTGACAGGGGTGCATGGCTACACCTTC

cdr3_length: 14
j_call: TRBJ1-2
clone_size: .
v_call: TRBV28
d_call: TRBD1
cdr3_aa: CASSPQGAMLRYTF
cdr3_nt: TGTGCCAGCAGTCCACAGGGGGCGATGTTGCGCTACACCTTC

cdr3_length: 15
j_call: TRBJ1-5
clone_size: .
v_call: TRBV4-1
d_call: .
cdr3_aa: CASSQDLQQNQPQHF
cdr3_nt: TGCGCCAGCAGCCAAGATTTACAGCAAAATCAGCCCCAGCATTTT

cdr3_length: 13
j_call: TRBJ1-1
clone_size: .
v_call: TRBV6-6
d_call: TRBD1
cdr3_aa: CASSYARTGKAFF
cdr3_nt: TGTGCCAGCAGTTACGCCCGGACAGGGAAAGCTTTCTTT

cdr3_length: 14
j_call: TRBJ1-2
clone_size: .
v_call: TRBV4-1
d_call: .
cdr3_aa: CASSQAVAYYGYTF
cdr3_nt: TGCGCCAGCAGCCAAGCTGTTGCGTATTATGGCTACACCTTC

cdr3_length: 12
j_call: TRBJ2-3
clone_size: .
v_call: TRBV27
d_call: TRBD2
cdr3_aa: CASSFSGGTQYF
cdr3_nt: TGTGCCAGCAGTTTTAGCGGGGGTACGCAGTATTTT

cdr3_length: 17
j_call: TRBJ2-7
clone_size: .
v_call: TRBV5-4
d_call: TRBD2
cdr3_aa: CASSPPTSASKGYEQYF
cdr3_nt: TGTGCCAGCAGCCCCCCCACTAGCGCCTCAAAGGGCTACGAGCAGTACTTC

cdr3_length: 14
j_call: TRBJ2-7
clone_size: .
v_call: TRBV11-2
d_call: .
cdr3_aa: CASSLDQGSYEQYF
cdr3_nt: TGTGCCAGCAGCTTAGATCAGGGGTCCTACGAGCAGTACTTC

cdr3_length: 13
j_call: TRBJ2-3
clone_size: .
v_call: TRBV18
d_call: .
cdr3_aa: CASSLTSTDTQYF
cdr3_nt: TGTGCCAGCTCACTGACTAGCACAGATACGCAGTATTTT

cdr3_length: 13
j_call: TRBJ1-2
clone_size: few
v_call: TRBV5-1
d_call: .
cdr3_aa: CTFPRGWDYGYTF
cdr3_nt: TGCACCTTCCCTAGGGGATGGGACTATGGCTACACCTTC

cdr3_length: 14
j_call: TRBJ2-1
clone_size: .
v_call: TRBV14
d_call: TRBD2
cdr3_aa: CASSQRERENEQFF
cdr3_nt: TGTGCCAGCAGCCAAAGGGAGCGGGAGAATGAGCAGTTCTTC

cdr3_length: 14
j_call: TRBJ2-1
clone_size: once
v_call: TRBV29-1
d_call: .
cdr3_aa: CSVEDRTYYNEQFF
cdr3_nt: TGCAGCGTTGAAGATCGGACATACTACAATGAGCAGTTCTTC

cdr3_length: 15
j_call: TRBJ1-1
clone_size: .
v_call: TRBV5-1
d_call: .
cdr3_aa: CASSLGPGAGTEAFF
cdr3_nt: TGCGCCAGCAGCTTGGGTCCAGGGGCAGGCACTGAAGCTTTCTTT

cdr3_length: 17
j_call: TRBJ2-5
clone_size: .
v_call: TRBV10-3
d_call: TRBD2
cdr3_aa: CAISERLAGGEGETQYF
cdr3_nt: TGTGCCATCAGTGAGCGGCTAGCGGGAGGGGAAGGGGAGACCCAGTACTTC

cdr3_length: 12
j_call: TRBJ1-2
clone_size: .
v_call: TRBV19
d_call: TRBD1
cdr3_aa: CATQDRGRGYTF
cdr3_nt: TGTGCCACCCAGGACAGGGGGCGAGGCTACACCTTC

cdr3_length: 14
j_call: TRBJ1-1
clone_size: .
v_call: TRBV2
d_call: .
cdr3_aa: CASSGRVGNTEAFF
cdr3_nt: TGTGCCAGCAGTGGCAGGGTCGGTAACACTGAAGCTTTCTTT

cdr3_length: 18
j_call: TRBJ2-3
clone_size: .
v_call: TRBV5-4
d_call: TRBD2
cdr3_aa: CASSPLGVLAVRTDTQYF
cdr3_nt: TGTGCCAGCAGCCCCTTAGGCGTACTAGCGGTTCGCACAGATACGCAGTATTTT

cdr3_length: 13
j_call: TRBJ1-2
clone_size: .
v_call: TRBV19
d_call: .
cdr3_aa: CASSGFSNYGYTF
cdr3_nt: TGTGCCAGTAGTGGCTTCAGTAACTATGGCTACACCTTC

cdr3_length: 14
j_call: TRBJ1-4
clone_size: few
v_call: TRBV5-1
d_call: .
cdr3_aa: CASSLTTGYEKLFF
cdr3_nt: TGCGCCAGCAGCTTGACCACGGGGTATGAAAAACTGTTTTTT

cdr3_length: 13
j_call: TRBJ2-7
clone_size: .
v_call: TRBV6-1
d_call: TRBD2
cdr3_aa: CASSETSGKEQYF
cdr3_nt: TGTGCCAGCAGTGAAACTAGCGGGAAAGAGCAGTACTTC

cdr3_length: 17
j_call: TRBJ2-7
clone_size: few
v_call: TRBV27
d_call: TRBD2
cdr3_aa: CATQREAHHLSSYEQYF
cdr3_nt: TGTGCCACCCAGCGGGAGGCTCACCACCTAAGCTCCTACGAGCAGTACTTC

cdr3_length: 18
j_call: TRBJ2-1
clone_size: .
v_call: TRBV5-1
d_call: TRBD2
cdr3_aa: CASSRQREGPRTYNEQFF
cdr3_nt: TGCGCCAGCAGCCGTCAACGGGAGGGCCCTCGGACCTACAATGAGCAGTTCTTC

cdr3_length: 13
j_call: TRBJ1-1
clone_size: .
v_call: TRBV19
d_call: TRBD1
cdr3_aa: CASSITGVARAFF
cdr3_nt: TGTGCCAGTAGTATAACAGGGGTCGCCCGAGCTTTCTTT